This record looks at one T cell receptor beta chain sequence and its context. Its antigen remains unidentified. The TCR beta profiling, which covered VDJ combination and CDR3 sequence, was carried out using genomic DNA as the template. Each CDR3 protein gets one entry after TCRdb re-called the reads with MiXCR. The sample holds roughly 200,000 distinct CDR3 sequences; around 60% are singletons and the top ten take 25% to 30%. The entry originates in a study of CD8+CD57+ T cells in acquired aplastic anemia. Study-wide results and limits: Approximately 30 was the count of CD8+ CDR3 sequences that patients shared with controls.

This CDR3 contains 18 residues. V lost 4 bases, J lost 8 bases, and 13 bases stayed unmatched. Germline V gene lookup returns CDR1 LNHDA and CDR2 SQIVND (reference sequence). This chain connects TRBV19 to TRBJ1-6; 11 nucleotides agree with TRBD1. The sequenced sample consisted of sorted CD4+, CD8+, or CD8+CD57+ T cells (not recorded which) from PBMCs. The clonotype originates from a human donor in good health. The CDR3 DNA sequence: TGTGCCAGTAGTACTCCCCATAGACCGGGACAGGGGGATTCACCCCTCCACTTT. It translates to CASSTPHRPGQGDSPLHF.